This TCR beta chain was captured by sequencing in a study of T cell repertoires in cytomegalovirus infection. Study summary: From public TCR beta signatures came an indication of both CMV infection and matching HLA type. Findings and limits, study-wide: The cumulative frequency of public TCR beta families distinguished individuals who carried CMV together with the relevant HLA. Ex vivo, HLA-C-restricted CMV-specific TCR beta clonotypes prevailed over the rest of the response.

About this clonotype: The antigen is not known.

One entry per CDR3 protein, called by TCRdb with MiXCR from the reads. The profile shows approximately 120,000 distinct CDR3 sequences, roughly a third of them singletons. The CDR3 covers 14 residues. J was trimmed by 3 bases and V by 6 bases; bases with no gene match: 8. Germline values: CDR1 LNHNV, CDR2 YYDKDF (reference sequence). The TCR was taken from a human donor in good health (CMV status not recorded). Some clones in this sample may be carry-over from other donors' samples. Sequencing used CD8+ T cells from cultured PBMCs, obtained from culture after CMV antigen stimulation. The rearrangement uses TRBV15 and TRBJ2-7; the match to TRBD1 covers 7 bases. CDR3: CATRSRDSGYEQYF. CDR3 in DNA: TGTGCCACCAGATCCCGGGACAGCGGCTACGAGCAGTACTTC.